The rows below give T cell receptor beta chains drawn from one sample of a study of shared clonotypes between healthy human individuals. Libraries were prepared by immunoSEQ multiplex PCR; TCRdb keeps only in-frame clonotypes and omits some of them. The sample gives 950,000 to 1,300,000 clones, roughly 80% of which show up once; 1.4% is in the top ten. The sequenced material came from memory CD4+ T cells sorted from blood. All receptors derive from a young man in good health. Both conserved end residues are part of each CDR3. D genes are given only for firm matches. Clone size is stated in some rows and not others, as once, few, many or a class when expanded.

d_gene: -; abundance: -; v_gene: TRBV9; j_gene: TRBJ2-1; CDR3aa: CASSVGGPLRDEQFF; CDR3nt: TGTGCCAGCAGCGTAGGGGGTCCCCTCCGCGATGAGCAGTTCTTC
d_gene: TRBD1; abundance: -; v_gene: TRBV10-3; j_gene: TRBJ2-3; CDR3aa: CAISRLGTGADTQYF; CDR3nt: TGTGCCATCTCTCGACTCGGGACAGGGGCAGATACGCAGTATTTT
d_gene: TRBD1; abundance: -; v_gene: TRBV29-1; j_gene: TRBJ2-7; CDR3aa: CSVEDLGGTGSYEQYF; CDR3nt: TGCAGCGTTGAAGATCTAGGTGGGACAGGGTCCTACGAGCAGTACTTC
d_gene: TRBD2; abundance: -; v_gene: TRBV2; j_gene: TRBJ2-6; CDR3aa: CASSGLAAGANVLTF; CDR3nt: TGTGCCAGCTCGGGACTAGCCGCTGGGGCCAACGTCCTGACTTTC
d_gene: TRBD2; abundance: -; v_gene: TRBV7-2; j_gene: TRBJ2-5; CDR3aa: CASSLAFVAGAGSETQYF; CDR3nt: TGTGCCAGCAGCTTAGCGTTCGTAGCGGGAGCGGGTTCGGAGACCCAGTACTTC
d_gene: TRBD2; abundance: -; v_gene: TRBV30; j_gene: TRBJ2-3; CDR3aa: CAWSVEAGGRTQYF; CDR3nt: TGTGCCTGGAGTGTAGAAGCGGGGGGGAGGACGCAGTATTTT
d_gene: TRBD1; abundance: few; v_gene: TRBV18; j_gene: TRBJ1-6; CDR3aa: CASSPGQGNNSPLHF; CDR3nt: TGTGCCAGCTCACCGGGACAGGGAAATAATTCACCCCTCCACTTT
d_gene: -; abundance: -; v_gene: TRBV19; j_gene: TRBJ1-5; CDR3aa: CASSITRAEYQPQHF; CDR3nt: TGTGCCAGTAGTATAACCAGGGCCGAATATCAGCCCCAGCATTTT
d_gene: -; abundance: -; v_gene: TRBV7-9; j_gene: TRBJ1-2; CDR3aa: CASSAPSANYGYTF; CDR3nt: TGTGCCAGCAGCGCCCCCTCCGCTAACTATGGCTACACCTTC
d_gene: -; abundance: -; v_gene: TRBV6-6; j_gene: TRBJ2-3; CDR3aa: CASSPRDTRTDTQYF; CDR3nt: TGTGCCAGCAGTCCGCGGGACACCCGCACAGATACGCAGTATTTT
d_gene: -; abundance: -; v_gene: TRBV9; j_gene: TRBJ2-1; CDR3aa: CASSVGGDPLNEQFF; CDR3nt: TGTGCCAGCAGCGTAGGAGGGGACCCCTTGAATGAGCAGTTCTTC
d_gene: -; abundance: -; v_gene: TRBV5-4; j_gene: TRBJ1-4; CDR3aa: CASSLSANEKLFF; CDR3nt: TGTGCCAGCAGCTTGTCAGCTAATGAAAAACTGTTTTTT
d_gene: TRBD1; abundance: -; v_gene: TRBV7-2; j_gene: TRBJ2-3; CDR3aa: CASSLDRVSTQYF; CDR3nt: TGTGCCAGCAGCTTGGACAGGGTGTCTACGCAGTATTTT
d_gene: TRBD1; abundance: many; v_gene: TRBV9; j_gene: TRBJ1-6; CDR3aa: CASSVEGDRGNSPLHF; CDR3nt: TGTGCCAGCAGCGTAGAAGGGGACAGGGGTAATTCACCCCTCCACTTT
d_gene: -; abundance: once; v_gene: TRBV10-1; j_gene: TRBJ2-3; CDR3aa: CASSDSSSTDTQYF; CDR3nt: TGCGCCAGCAGTGACTCCTCGAGCACAGATACGCAGTATTTT
d_gene: TRBD2; abundance: -; v_gene: TRBV5-1; j_gene: TRBJ2-3; CDR3aa: CASSSSTSGRTDTQYF; CDR3nt: TGCGCCAGCAGCTCTTCGACTAGCGGGCGGACAGATACGCAGTATTTT
d_gene: -; abundance: -; v_gene: TRBV27; j_gene: TRBJ2-2; CDR3aa: CASSFQQGNTGELFF; CDR3nt: TGTGCCAGCAGTTTTCAACAGGGGAACACCGGGGAGCTGTTTTTT
d_gene: TRBD2; abundance: -; v_gene: TRBV4-3; j_gene: TRBJ2-1; CDR3aa: CASSQDRASGRAFHYNEQFF; CDR3nt: TGCGCCAGCAGCCAAGACCGAGCTAGCGGGAGGGCCTTTCACTACAATGAGCAGTTCTTC
d_gene: TRBD1; abundance: -; v_gene: TRBV29-1; j_gene: TRBJ2-3; CDR3aa: CSGQTGGRADTQYF; CDR3nt: TGCAGCGGGCAGACAGGGGGCAGAGCAGATACGCAGTATTTT
d_gene: -; abundance: -; v_gene: TRBV30; j_gene: TRBJ1-4; CDR3aa: CAWSVREFGEKLFF; CDR3nt: TGTGCCTGGAGTGTACGGGAGTTTGGTGAAAAACTGTTTTTT
d_gene: TRBD2; abundance: -; v_gene: TRBV4-1; j_gene: TRBJ2-3; CDR3aa: CASSRLTSAKTDTQYF; CDR3nt: TGCGCCAGCAGCCGATTGACTAGCGCGAAAACAGATACGCAGTATTTT
d_gene: TRBD2; abundance: -; v_gene: TRBV5-1; j_gene: TRBJ2-1; CDR3aa: CASRPLAGEYNEQFF; CDR3nt: TGCGCCAGCAGACCACTAGCGGGAGAATACAATGAGCAGTTCTTC
d_gene: -; abundance: -; v_gene: TRBV5-6; j_gene: TRBJ2-1; CDR3aa: CASRLQGRYNEQFF; CDR3nt: TGTGCCAGCAGGTTACAGGGTCGGTACAATGAGCAGTTCTTC
d_gene: -; abundance: -; v_gene: TRBV30; j_gene: TRBJ1-5; CDR3aa: CAWSVTGVSNQPQHF; CDR3nt: TGTGCCTGGAGTGTAACCGGCGTGAGCAATCAGCCCCAGCATTTT
d_gene: TRBD1; abundance: -; v_gene: TRBV2; j_gene: TRBJ2-7; CDR3aa: CASSDNTRGRAYEQYF; CDR3nt: TGTGCCAGCAGTGATAATACGAGGGGGCGAGCCTACGAGCAGTACTTC
d_gene: -; abundance: few; v_gene: TRBV7-2; j_gene: TRBJ2-2; CDR3aa: CASSLAQLANTGELFF; CDR3nt: TGTGCCAGCAGCTTAGCGCAGCTAGCGAACACCGGGGAGCTGTTTTTT
d_gene: -; abundance: -; v_gene: TRBV6-5; j_gene: TRBJ1-1; CDR3aa: CASSRDPDTEAFF; CDR3nt: TGTGCCAGCAGTCGCGACCCGGACACTGAAGCTTTCTTT
d_gene: TRBD2; abundance: -; v_gene: TRBV9; j_gene: TRBJ2-5; CDR3aa: CASSAQLAGQETQYF; CDR3nt: TGTGCCAGCAGCGCCCAACTAGCGGGACAAGAGACCCAGTACTTC
d_gene: TRBD2; abundance: -; v_gene: TRBV7-2; j_gene: TRBJ2-3; CDR3aa: CASSFARGSTDTQYF; CDR3nt: TGTGCCAGCAGCTTTGCGCGGGGGAGCACAGATACGCAGTATTTT
d_gene: TRBD2; abundance: -; v_gene: TRBV28; j_gene: TRBJ2-2; CDR3aa: CASGGAGGNTGELFF; CDR3nt: TGTGCCAGCGGGGGAGCGGGGGGGAACACCGGGGAGCTGTTTTTT
d_gene: TRBD2; abundance: -; v_gene: TRBV10-1; j_gene: TRBJ2-3; CDR3aa: CASSRTSGLRGDTQYF; CDR3nt: TGCGCCAGCAGTAGGACTAGCGGGCTCAGGGGAGATACGCAGTATTTT
d_gene: -; abundance: -; v_gene: TRBV5-1; j_gene: TRBJ2-4; CDR3aa: CASSLGSALAKNIQYF; CDR3nt: TGCGCCAGCAGCTTGGGTTCGGCGTTAGCCAAAAACATTCAGTACTTC
d_gene: TRBD1; abundance: -; v_gene: TRBV12-5; j_gene: TRBJ1-3; CDR3aa: CASGLVLRTGGSYSGNTIYF; CDR3nt: TGTGCTAGTGGTTTGGTACTCCGGACAGGGGGCTCCTACTCTGGAAACACCATATATTTT
d_gene: TRBD2; abundance: -; v_gene: TRBV5-4; j_gene: TRBJ2-5; CDR3aa: CASSLPTSGMETQYF; CDR3nt: TGTGCCAGCAGCTTGCCGACTAGCGGGATGGAGACCCAGTACTTC
d_gene: TRBD2; abundance: -; v_gene: TRBV13; j_gene: TRBJ2-5; CDR3aa: CASSPRLAGETQYF; CDR3nt: TGTGCCAGCAGCCCCAGACTAGCGGGAGAGACCCAGTACTTC
d_gene: -; abundance: -; v_gene: TRBV11-2; j_gene: TRBJ1-3; CDR3aa: CASSRRDESPSGNTIYF; CDR3nt: TGTGCCAGCAGCCGACGAGACGAGTCCCCCTCTGGAAACACCATATATTTT
d_gene: -; abundance: many; v_gene: TRBV2; j_gene: TRBJ2-3; CDR3aa: CASSANSGSTDTQYF; CDR3nt: TGTGCCAGCAGTGCGAATAGCGGAAGCACAGATACGCAGTATTTT
d_gene: -; abundance: -; v_gene: TRBV5-1; j_gene: TRBJ1-6; CDR3aa: CASSYTIGVDNSPLHF; CDR3nt: TGCGCCAGCAGCTACACTATCGGGGTAGATAATTCACCCCTCCACTTT
d_gene: -; abundance: -; v_gene: TRBV29-1; j_gene: TRBJ1-4; CDR3aa: CSFRGANEKLFF; CDR3nt: TGCAGCTTCCGAGGGGCTAATGAAAAACTGTTTTTT
d_gene: -; abundance: few; v_gene: TRBV7-3; j_gene: TRBJ2-3; CDR3aa: CASSDGASQSTDTQYF; CDR3nt: TGTGCCAGCAGCGACGGAGCTAGCCAGAGCACAGATACGCAGTATTTT
d_gene: TRBD1; abundance: -; v_gene: TRBV5-1; j_gene: TRBJ2-7; CDR3aa: CASSFGTGGSEQYF; CDR3nt: TGCGCCAGCAGCTTTGGGACAGGGGGCTCCGAGCAGTACTTC
d_gene: -; abundance: -; v_gene: TRBV27; j_gene: TRBJ1-3; CDR3aa: CASSLSGARGNTIYF; CDR3nt: TGTGCCAGCAGTTTATCAGGGGCACGTGGAAACACCATATATTTT
d_gene: TRBD1; abundance: -; v_gene: TRBV5-1; j_gene: TRBJ1-4; CDR3aa: CASSPRDRGHEKLFF; CDR3nt: TGCGCCAGCAGCCCCCGGGACAGGGGTCATGAAAAACTGTTTTTT
d_gene: -; abundance: -; v_gene: TRBV7-9; j_gene: TRBJ2-6; CDR3aa: CASSLVAGANVLTF; CDR3nt: TGTGCCAGCAGCTTAGTTGCTGGGGCCAACGTCCTGACTTTC
d_gene: TRBD2; abundance: -; v_gene: TRBV29-1; j_gene: TRBJ2-7; CDR3aa: CSVAGLAEEQYF; CDR3nt: TGCAGCGTGGCAGGACTAGCCGAAGAGCAGTACTTC
d_gene: -; abundance: few; v_gene: TRBV9; j_gene: TRBJ1-5; CDR3aa: CASSPPDTDSNQPQHF; CDR3nt: TGTGCCAGCAGCCCGCCCGATACGGATAGCAATCAGCCCCAGCATTTT
d_gene: -; abundance: -; v_gene: TRBV28; j_gene: TRBJ1-6; CDR3aa: CASWGNNSPLHF; CDR3nt: TGTGCCAGCTGGGGGAACAATTCACCCCTCCACTTT
d_gene: TRBD2; abundance: -; v_gene: TRBV2; j_gene: TRBJ2-3; CDR3aa: CASSRTSGATDTQYF; CDR3nt: TGTGCCAGCAGCCGGACTAGCGGGGCCACAGATACGCAGTATTTT
d_gene: TRBD1; abundance: -; v_gene: TRBV6-1; j_gene: TRBJ1-5; CDR3aa: CASRRTGSFDQPQHF; CDR3nt: TGTGCCAGCAGGAGGACAGGGAGTTTCGATCAGCCCCAGCATTTT
d_gene: -; abundance: once; v_gene: TRBV6-1; j_gene: TRBJ1-2; CDR3aa: CASSEGSVYGYTF; CDR3nt: TGTGCCAGCAGCGAAGGCAGCGTTTATGGCTACACCTTC
d_gene: -; abundance: -; v_gene: TRBV19; j_gene: TRBJ2-2; CDR3aa: CASSPALVRGVGELFF; CDR3nt: TGTGCCAGTAGTCCCGCATTAGTCAGGGGCGTGGGGGAGCTGTTTTTT
d_gene: TRBD2; abundance: -; v_gene: TRBV6-6; j_gene: TRBJ2-1; CDR3aa: CASRTSGIRYNEQFF; CDR3nt: TGTGCCAGCAGGACTAGCGGGATTCGCTACAATGAGCAGTTCTTC
d_gene: TRBD2; abundance: -; v_gene: TRBV6-5; j_gene: TRBJ2-3; CDR3aa: CASSPGGDTQYF; CDR3nt: TGTGCCAGCAGTCCCGGGGGGGATACGCAGTATTTT
d_gene: -; abundance: -; v_gene: TRBV10-3; j_gene: TRBJ2-1; CDR3aa: CAISGLGGNEQFF; CDR3nt: TGTGCCATCAGTGGGCTGGGAGGCAATGAGCAGTTCTTC
d_gene: -; abundance: -; v_gene: TRBV11-2; j_gene: TRBJ1-1; CDR3aa: CASSLRPEGMRTEAFF; CDR3nt: TGTGCCAGCAGCCTCCGCCCGGAGGGGATGAGGACTGAAGCTTTCTTT